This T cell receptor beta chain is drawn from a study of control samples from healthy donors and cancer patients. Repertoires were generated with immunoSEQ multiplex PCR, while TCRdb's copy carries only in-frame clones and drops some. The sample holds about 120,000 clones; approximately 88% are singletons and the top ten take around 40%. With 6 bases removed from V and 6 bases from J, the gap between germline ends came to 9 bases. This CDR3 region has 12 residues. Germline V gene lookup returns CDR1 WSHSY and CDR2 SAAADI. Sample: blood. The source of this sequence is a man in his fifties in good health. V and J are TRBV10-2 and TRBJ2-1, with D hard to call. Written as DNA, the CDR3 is TGCGCCAGCAGGGCCCTGGGCAATGAGCAGTTCTTC. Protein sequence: CASRALGNEQFF.